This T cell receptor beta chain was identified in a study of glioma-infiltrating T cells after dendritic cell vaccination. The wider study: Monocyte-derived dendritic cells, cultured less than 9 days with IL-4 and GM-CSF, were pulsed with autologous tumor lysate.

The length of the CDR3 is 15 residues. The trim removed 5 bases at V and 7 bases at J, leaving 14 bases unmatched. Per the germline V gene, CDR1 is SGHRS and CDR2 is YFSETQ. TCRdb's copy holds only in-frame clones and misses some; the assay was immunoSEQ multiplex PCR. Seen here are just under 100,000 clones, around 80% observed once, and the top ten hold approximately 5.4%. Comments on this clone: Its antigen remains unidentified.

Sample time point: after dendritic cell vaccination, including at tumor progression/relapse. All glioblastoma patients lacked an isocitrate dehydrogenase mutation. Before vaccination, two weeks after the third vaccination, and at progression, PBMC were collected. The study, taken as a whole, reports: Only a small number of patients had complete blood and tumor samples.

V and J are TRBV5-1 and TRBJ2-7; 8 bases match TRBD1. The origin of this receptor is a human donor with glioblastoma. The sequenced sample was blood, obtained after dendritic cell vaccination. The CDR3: CASRRERQGLGEQYF. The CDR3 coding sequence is TGCGCCAGCAGAAGAGAGAGACAGGGGCTGGGGGAGCAGTACTTC.